This T cell receptor beta chain is drawn from a study of T cell repertoires in cytomegalovirus infection. Trimming removed 7 bases from V and 3 bases from J, with 15 bases in between. Germline lookup yields CDR1 MDHEN and CDR2 SYDVKM. The CDR3 loop spans 14 amino acids. TCRdb reprocessed the reads with MiXCR, giving one entry per CDR3 protein. The sample records some 500,000 distinct CDR3 sequences, 33% being singletons. Concerning this clonotype itself: Antigen unknown.

This TCR was sampled from a human donor in good health (CMV status not recorded). Some clones in this sample may be carry-over from other donors' samples. The chain combines TRBV28 with TRBJ1-1; D perhaps matches TRBD1 (6 bases). The sample was cultured PBMCs, taken from culture after CMV antigen stimulation. The CDR3 loop is CASITGQSHTEAFF. Written as DNA, the CDR3 is TGTGCCAGCATCACTGGACAGTCCCACACTGAAGCTTTCTTT.